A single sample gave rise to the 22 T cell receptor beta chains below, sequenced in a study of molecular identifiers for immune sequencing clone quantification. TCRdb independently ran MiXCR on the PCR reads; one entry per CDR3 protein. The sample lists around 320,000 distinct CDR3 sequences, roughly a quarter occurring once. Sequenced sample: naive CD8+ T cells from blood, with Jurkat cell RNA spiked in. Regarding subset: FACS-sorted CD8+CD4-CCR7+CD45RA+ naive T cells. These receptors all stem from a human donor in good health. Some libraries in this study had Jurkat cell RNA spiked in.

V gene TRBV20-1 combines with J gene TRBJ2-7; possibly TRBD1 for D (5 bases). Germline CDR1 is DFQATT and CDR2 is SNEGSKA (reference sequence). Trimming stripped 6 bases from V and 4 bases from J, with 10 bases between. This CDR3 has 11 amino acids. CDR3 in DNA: TGCAGTGCCCCGCCAGGGTACGAGCAGTACTTC. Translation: CSAPPGYEQYF.

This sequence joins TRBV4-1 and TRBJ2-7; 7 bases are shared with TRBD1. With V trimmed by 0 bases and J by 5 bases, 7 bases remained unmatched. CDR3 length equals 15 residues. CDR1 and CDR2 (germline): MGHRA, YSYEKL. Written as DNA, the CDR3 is TGCGCCAGCAGCCAAGATTCAGGGGGTCTAGACGAGCAGTACTTC. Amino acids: CASSQDSGGLDEQYF.

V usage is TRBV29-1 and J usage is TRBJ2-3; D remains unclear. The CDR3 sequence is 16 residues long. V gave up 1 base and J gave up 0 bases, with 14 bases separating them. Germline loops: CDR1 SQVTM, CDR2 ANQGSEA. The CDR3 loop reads CSVEGSRATSTDTQYF. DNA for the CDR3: TGCAGCGTTGAAGGATCTCGGGCAACAAGCACAGATACGCAGTATTTT.

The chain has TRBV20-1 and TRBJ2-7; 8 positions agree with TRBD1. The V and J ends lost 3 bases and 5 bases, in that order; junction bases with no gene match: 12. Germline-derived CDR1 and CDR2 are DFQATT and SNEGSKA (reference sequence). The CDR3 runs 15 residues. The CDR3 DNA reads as TGCAGTGCTAGTCCCGGACAGGGAGGATGGCACGAGCAGTACTTC. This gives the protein CSASPGQGGWHEQYF.

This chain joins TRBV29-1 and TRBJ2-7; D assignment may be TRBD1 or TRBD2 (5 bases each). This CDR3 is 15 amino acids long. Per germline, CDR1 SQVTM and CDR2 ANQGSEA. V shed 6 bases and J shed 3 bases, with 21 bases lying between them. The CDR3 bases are TGCAGCGTCGTCGGGACGCCCGAGTCCTACTACGAGCAGTACTTC. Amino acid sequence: CSVVGTPESYYEQYF.

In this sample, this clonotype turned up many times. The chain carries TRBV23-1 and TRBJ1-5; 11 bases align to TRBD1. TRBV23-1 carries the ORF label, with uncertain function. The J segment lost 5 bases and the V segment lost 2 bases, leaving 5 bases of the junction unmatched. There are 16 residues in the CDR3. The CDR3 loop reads CASSQPDRGRDQPQHF. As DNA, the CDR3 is TGCGCCAGCAGTCAACCGGACAGGGGGCGCGATCAGCCCCAGCATTTT.

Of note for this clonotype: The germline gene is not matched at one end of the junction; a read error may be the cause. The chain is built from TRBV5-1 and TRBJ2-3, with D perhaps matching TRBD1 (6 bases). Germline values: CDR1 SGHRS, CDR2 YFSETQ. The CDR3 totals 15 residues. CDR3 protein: CASSLSQGSTDTEYF. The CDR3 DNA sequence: TGCGCCAGCAGCTTGAGCCAGGGGTCCACAGATACGGAGTATTTT.

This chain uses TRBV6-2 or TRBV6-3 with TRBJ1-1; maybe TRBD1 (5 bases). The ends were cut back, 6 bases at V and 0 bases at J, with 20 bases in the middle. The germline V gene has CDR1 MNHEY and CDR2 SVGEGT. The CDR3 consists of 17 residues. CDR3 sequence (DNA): TGTGCCAGCAGCCCCTTGTGGAGGGGCCTCATGAACACTGAAGCTTTCTTT. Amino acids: CASSPLWRGLMNTEAFF.

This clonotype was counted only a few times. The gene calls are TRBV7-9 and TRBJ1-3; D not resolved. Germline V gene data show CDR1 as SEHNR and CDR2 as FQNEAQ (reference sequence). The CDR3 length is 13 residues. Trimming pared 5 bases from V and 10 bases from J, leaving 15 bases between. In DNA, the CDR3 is TGTGCCAGCAGCCTAATAGAGGATCCGACCATATATTTT. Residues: CASSLIEDPTIYF.

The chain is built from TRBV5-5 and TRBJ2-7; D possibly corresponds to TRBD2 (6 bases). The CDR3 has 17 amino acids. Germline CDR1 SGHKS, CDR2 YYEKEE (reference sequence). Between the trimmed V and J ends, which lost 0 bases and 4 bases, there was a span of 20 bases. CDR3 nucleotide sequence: TGTGCCAGCAGCTTGGCCCCGTTAAGGAGGGACGGGTACGAGCAGTACTTC. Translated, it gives CASSLAPLRRDGYEQYF.

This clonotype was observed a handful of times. CDR3 amino acids: CASSVYGKYEQYF. Here the CDR3 DNA reads TGTGCCAGCAGTGTATACGGAAAGTACGAGCAGTACTTC. J is TRBJ2-7 and V is TRBV6-1; no clear D gene. This CDR3 has 13 residues. With 4 bases removed from V and 4 bases from J, the gap between germline ends came to 11 bases. CDR1 is MNHNS and CDR2 is SASEGT in the germline V gene.

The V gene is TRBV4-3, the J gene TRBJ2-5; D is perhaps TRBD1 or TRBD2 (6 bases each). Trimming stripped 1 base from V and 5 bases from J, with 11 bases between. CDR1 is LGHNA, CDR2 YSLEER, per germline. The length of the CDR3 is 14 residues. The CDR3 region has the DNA TGCGCCAGCAGCCAAGTCGGGGGCGATGAGACCCAGTACTTC. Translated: CASSQVGGDETQYF.

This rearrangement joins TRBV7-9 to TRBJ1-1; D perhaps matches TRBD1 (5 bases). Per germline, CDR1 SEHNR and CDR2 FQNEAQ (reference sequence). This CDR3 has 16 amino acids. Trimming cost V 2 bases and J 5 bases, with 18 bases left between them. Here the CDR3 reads CASSLPRVGEDTEAFF. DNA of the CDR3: TGTGCCAGCAGCTTACCCAGGGTGGGAGAGGATACTGAAGCTTTCTTT.

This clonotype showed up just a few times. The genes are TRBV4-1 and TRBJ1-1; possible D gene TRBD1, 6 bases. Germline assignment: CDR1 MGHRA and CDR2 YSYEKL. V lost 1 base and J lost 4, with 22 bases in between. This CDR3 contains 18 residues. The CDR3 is CASSQVTNREVGSTEAFF. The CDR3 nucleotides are TGCGCCAGCAGCCAAGTGACAAACAGGGAGGTGGGTAGCACTGAAGCTTTCTTT.

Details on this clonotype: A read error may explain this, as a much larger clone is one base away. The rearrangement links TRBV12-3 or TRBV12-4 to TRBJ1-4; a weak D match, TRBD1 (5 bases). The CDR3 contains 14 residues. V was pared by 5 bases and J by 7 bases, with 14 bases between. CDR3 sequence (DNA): TGTGCCAGCAGTATCCTGCAGGGAGGTGAAAAACTGTTTTTT. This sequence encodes CASSILQGGEKLFF.

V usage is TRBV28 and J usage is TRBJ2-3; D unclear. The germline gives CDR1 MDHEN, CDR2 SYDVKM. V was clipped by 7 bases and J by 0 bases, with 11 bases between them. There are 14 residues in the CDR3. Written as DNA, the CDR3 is TGTGCCAGCAATGCGGTGGGTAGCACAGATACGCAGTATTTT. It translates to CASNAVGSTDTQYF.

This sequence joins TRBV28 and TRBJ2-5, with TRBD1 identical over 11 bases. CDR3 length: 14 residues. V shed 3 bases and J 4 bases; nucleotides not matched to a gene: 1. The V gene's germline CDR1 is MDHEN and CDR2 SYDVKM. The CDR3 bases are TGTGCCAGCAGTTTGGACAGGGGGCTAGAGACCCAGTACTTC. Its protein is CASSLDRGLETQYF.

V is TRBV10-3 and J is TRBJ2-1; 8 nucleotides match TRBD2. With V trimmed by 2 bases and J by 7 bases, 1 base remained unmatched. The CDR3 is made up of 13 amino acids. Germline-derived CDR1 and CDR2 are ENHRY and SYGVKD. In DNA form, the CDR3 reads TGTGCCATCAGTGAGCGGGAGGGAAATGAGCAGTTCTTC. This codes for CAISEREGNEQFF.

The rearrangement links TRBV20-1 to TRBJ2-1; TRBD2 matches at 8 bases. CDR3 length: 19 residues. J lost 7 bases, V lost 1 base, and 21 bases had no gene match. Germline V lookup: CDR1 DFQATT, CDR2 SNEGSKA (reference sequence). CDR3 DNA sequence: TGCAGTGCTAGAGCACAGGTCGGTTTAGGCGGGAGGTGGGGGAATGAGCAGTTCTTC. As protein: CSARAQVGLGGRWGNEQFF.

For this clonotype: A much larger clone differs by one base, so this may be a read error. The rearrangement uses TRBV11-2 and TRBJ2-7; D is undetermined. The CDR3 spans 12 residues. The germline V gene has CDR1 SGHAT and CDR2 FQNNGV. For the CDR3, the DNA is TGTGCCAGCACCCTGCGTGGGTACGCGCAGTACTTC. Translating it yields CASTLRGYAQYF. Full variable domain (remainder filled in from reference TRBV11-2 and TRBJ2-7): EAGVAQSPRYKIIEKRQSVAFWCNPISGHATLYWYQQILGQGPKLLIQFQNNGVVDDSQLPKDRFSAERLKGVDSTLKIQPAKLEDSAVYLCASTLRGYAQYFGPGTRLTVT.

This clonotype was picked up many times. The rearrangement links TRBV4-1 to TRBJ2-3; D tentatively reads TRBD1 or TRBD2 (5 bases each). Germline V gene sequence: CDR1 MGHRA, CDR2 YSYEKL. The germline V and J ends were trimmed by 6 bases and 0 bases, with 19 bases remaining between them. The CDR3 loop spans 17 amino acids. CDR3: CASSPTGQSTSTDTQYF. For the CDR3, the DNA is TGCGCCAGCAGTCCTACGGGGCAGAGCACTAGCACAGATACGCAGTATTTT.

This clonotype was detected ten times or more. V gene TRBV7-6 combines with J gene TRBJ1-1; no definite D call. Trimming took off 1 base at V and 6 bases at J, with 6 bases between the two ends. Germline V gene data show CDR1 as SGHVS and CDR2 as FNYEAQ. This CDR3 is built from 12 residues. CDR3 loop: CASSLGSAEAFF. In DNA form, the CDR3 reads TGTGCCAGCAGCTTAGGAAGCGCTGAAGCTTTCTTT.